The T cell receptor (beta chain) under discussion was sequenced for a study of T cell responses to AZD1222 COVID-19 vaccine. Libraries were prepared by immunoSEQ multiplex PCR; TCRdb keeps only in-frame clonotypes and omits some of them. Among about 150,000 clones listed, around 90% were seen once. CDR1 is MNHEY and CDR2 is SMNVEV in the germline V gene (reference sequence). V shed 10 bases, J shed 5 bases, and the junction held 11 bases outside the gene matches. This CDR3 has 14 residues. This clone appeared once. This TCR was recovered from an adult in good health. This chain connects TRBV27 to TRBJ1-1, with 9 bases that match TRBD1. Sample: peripheral blood, taken on day 0 of AZD1222 vaccination. CDR3 nucleotide sequence: TGTGCCACCGCGACAGGGGGGTTAGGGACTGAAGCTTTCTTT. Translation: CATATGGLGTEAFF.